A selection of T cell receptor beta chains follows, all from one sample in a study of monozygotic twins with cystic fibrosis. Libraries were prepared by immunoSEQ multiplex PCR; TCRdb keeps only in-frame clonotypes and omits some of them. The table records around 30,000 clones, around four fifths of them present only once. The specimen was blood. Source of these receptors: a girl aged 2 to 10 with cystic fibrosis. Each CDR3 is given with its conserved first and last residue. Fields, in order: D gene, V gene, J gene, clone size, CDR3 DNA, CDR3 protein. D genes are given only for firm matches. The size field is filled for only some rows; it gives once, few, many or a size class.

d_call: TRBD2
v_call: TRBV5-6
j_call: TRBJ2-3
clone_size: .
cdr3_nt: TGTGCCAGCAGCGTGACTAGCGGGGTCCAAGATACGCAGTATTTT
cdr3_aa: CASSVTSGVQDTQYF

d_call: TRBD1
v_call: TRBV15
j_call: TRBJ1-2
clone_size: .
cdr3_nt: TGTGCCACCACGACGGACAGGGGGAACTATGGCTACACCTTC
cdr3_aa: CATTTDRGNYGYTF

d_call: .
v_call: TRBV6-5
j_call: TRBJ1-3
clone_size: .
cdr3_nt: TGTGCCAGCAAAGTTGGGGGCTCTGGAAACACCATATATTTT
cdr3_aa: CASKVGGSGNTIYF

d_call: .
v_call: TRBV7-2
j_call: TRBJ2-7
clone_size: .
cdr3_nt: TGTGCCAGCAGCCTGGGAGGGGGACGCCTGTACGAGCAGTACTTC
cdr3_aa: CASSLGGGRLYEQYF

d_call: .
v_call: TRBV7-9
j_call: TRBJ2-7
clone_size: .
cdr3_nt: TGTGCCAGCAGCTTAGCCCCAGGGGCAGATTACGAGCAGTACTTC
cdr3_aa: CASSLAPGADYEQYF

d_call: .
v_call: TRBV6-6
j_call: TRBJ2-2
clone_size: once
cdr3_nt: TGTGCCACCCTTGCCGGTTCCGACACCGGGGAGCTGTTTTTT
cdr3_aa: CATLAGSDTGELFF

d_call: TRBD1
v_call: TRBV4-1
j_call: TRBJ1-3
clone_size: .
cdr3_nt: TGCGCCAGCAGCCAGACAGGGCTAGTCTCTGGAAACACCATATATTTT
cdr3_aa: CASSQTGLVSGNTIYF

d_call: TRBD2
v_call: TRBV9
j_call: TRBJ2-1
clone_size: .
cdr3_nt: TGTGCCAGCAGCGTAGGCGGTAGCGGGAAATACAATGAGCAGTTCTTC
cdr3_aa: CASSVGGSGKYNEQFF

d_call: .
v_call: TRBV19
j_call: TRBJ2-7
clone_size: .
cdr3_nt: TGTGCCAGTAGTACGACAGTCTGGGGAACCTACGAGCAGTACTTC
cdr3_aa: CASSTTVWGTYEQYF

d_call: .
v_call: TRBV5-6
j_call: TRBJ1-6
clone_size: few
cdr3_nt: TGTGCCAGCAGCTTGGGCGCTGGGGATTCACCCCTCCACTTT
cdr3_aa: CASSLGAGDSPLHF

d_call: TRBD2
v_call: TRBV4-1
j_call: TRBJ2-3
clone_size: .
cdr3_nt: TGCGCCAGCAGCCAAGTTGGACTAGCCGCAGATACGCAGTATTTT
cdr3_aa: CASSQVGLAADTQYF

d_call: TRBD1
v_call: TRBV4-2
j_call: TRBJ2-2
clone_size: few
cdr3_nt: TGTGCCAGCAGCCATAGACCGACAGGGGAAACCGGGGAGCTGTTTTTT
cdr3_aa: CASSHRPTGETGELFF

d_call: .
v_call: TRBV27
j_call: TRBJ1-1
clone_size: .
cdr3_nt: TGTGCCAGCAGTTTGTGGAGGAACACTGAAGCTTTCTTT
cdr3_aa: CASSLWRNTEAFF

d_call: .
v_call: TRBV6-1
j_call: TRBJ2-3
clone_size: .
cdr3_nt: TGTGCCAGCAGTGATTCAGGAGGCACAGATACGCAGTATTTT
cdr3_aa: CASSDSGGTDTQYF

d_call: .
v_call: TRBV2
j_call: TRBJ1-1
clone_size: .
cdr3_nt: TGTGCCAGCAGGGAATTTCCAACAGGGTTTTCAATGGCTTTCTTT
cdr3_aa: CASREFPTGFSMAFF

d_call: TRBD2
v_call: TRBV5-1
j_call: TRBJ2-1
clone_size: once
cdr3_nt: TGCGCCAGCAGCCTAATGACTAGCGGGAGGAGGAATGAGCAGTTCTTC
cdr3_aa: CASSLMTSGRRNEQFF

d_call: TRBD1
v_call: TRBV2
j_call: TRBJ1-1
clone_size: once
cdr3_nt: TGTGCCAGCAACAGACAGGGGGAACCTGAAGCTTTCTTT
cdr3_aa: CASNRQGEPEAFF

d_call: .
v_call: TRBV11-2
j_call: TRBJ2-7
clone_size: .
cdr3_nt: TGTGCCAGCAGCTTCCCCGGGGCCCGATACGAGCAGTACTTC
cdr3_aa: CASSFPGARYEQYF

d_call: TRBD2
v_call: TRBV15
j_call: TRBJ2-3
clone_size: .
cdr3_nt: TGTGCCACCAGCAGAGTAGCGGGAGGGCCCCCAGATACGCAGTATTTT
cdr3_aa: CATSRVAGGPPDTQYF

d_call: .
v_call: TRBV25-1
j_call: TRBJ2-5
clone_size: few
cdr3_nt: TGTGCCAGCAGTGGCAAGGTCGGGGAGACCCAGTACTTC
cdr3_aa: CASSGKVGETQYF

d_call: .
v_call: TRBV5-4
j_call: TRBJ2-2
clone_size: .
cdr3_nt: TGTGCCAGCAGCTTGGGACGGAACACCGGGGAGCTGTTTTTT
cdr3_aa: CASSLGRNTGELFF

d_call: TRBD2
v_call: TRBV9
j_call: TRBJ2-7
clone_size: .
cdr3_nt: TGTGCCAGCAGCCCGCGGACTAGCGGGAGCGGCGAGCAGTACTTC
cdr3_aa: CASSPRTSGSGEQYF

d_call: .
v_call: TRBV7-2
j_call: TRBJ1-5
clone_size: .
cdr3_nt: TGTGCCAGCAGCCTAGGAGGCCGGGATCAGCCCCAGCATTTT
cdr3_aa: CASSLGGRDQPQHF

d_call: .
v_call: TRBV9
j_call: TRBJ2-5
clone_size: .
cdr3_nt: TGTGCCAGCAGCACAACCAATATGGTCCAAGAGACCCAGTACTTC
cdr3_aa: CASSTTNMVQETQYF

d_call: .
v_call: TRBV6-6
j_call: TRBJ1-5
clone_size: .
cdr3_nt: TGTGCCAGCAGTTACTCGAATGCGCCTCAGCCCCAGCATTTT
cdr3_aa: CASSYSNAPQPQHF

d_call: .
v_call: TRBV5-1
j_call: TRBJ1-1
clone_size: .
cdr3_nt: TGCGCCAGCAGAGAAAGGACTGAAGCTTTCTTT
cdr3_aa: CASRERTEAFF

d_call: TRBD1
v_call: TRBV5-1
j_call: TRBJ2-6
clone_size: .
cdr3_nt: TGCGCCAGTACCGGGACAGGGGGCTCTGGGGCCAACGTCCTGACTTTC
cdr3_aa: CASTGTGGSGANVLTF

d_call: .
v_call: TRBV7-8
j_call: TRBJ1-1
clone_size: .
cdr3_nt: TGTGCCAGCAGCTTTGCGACAGAAAAAAGTGAAGCTTTCTTT
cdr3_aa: CASSFATEKSEAFF

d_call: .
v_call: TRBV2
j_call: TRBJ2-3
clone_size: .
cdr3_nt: TGTGCCAGCAGTTACGGAGATACGCAGTATTTT
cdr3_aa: CASSYGDTQYF

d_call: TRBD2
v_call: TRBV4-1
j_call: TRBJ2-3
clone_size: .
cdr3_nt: TGCGCCAGCAGCCAATCAGGGACTAGCGGAACAGATACGCAGTATTTT
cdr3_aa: CASSQSGTSGTDTQYF

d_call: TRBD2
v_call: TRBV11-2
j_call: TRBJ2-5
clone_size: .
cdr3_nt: TGTGCCAGCAGCTTATACGGGGGGGAGACCCAGTACTTC
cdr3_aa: CASSLYGGETQYF

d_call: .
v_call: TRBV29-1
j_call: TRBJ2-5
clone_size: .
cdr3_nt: TGCAGCGTCGCGAACGGAGAGACCCAGTACTTC
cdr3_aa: CSVANGETQYF

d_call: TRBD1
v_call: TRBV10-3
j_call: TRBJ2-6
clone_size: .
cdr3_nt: TGTGCCATATCCGGGACAGGGGGCGCTGGGGCCAACGTCCTGACTTTC
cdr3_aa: CAISGTGGAGANVLTF

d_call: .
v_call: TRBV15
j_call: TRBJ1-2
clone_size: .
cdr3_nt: TGTGCCACCAGCAGAGAAAAGGGTGCATATGGCTACACCTTC
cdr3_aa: CATSREKGAYGYTF

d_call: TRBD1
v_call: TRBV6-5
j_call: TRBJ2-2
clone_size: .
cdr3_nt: TGTGCCAGCAGAAACCAGGGGGCCGGGGAGCTGTTTTTT
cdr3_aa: CASRNQGAGELFF

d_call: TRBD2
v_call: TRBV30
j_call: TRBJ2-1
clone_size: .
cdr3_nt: TGTGCCTGGAGTGTTGGGGTAGCGGGAGAAGTGTTCTTC
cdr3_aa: CAWSVGVAGEVFF

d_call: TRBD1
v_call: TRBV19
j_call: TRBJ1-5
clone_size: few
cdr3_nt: TGTGCCAGTAGTCAACAGGGGCGTCAGCCCCAGCATTTT
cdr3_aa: CASSQQGRQPQHF

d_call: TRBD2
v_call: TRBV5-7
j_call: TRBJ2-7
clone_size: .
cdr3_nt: TGTGCCAGCAGCTTGGGGGGGACTAACCCTCTCGAGCAGTACTTC
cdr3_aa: CASSLGGTNPLEQYF

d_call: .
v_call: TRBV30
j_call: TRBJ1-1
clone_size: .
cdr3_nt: TGTGCCTGGACCCCACAGGTTTTTATGAACACTGAAGCTTTCTTT
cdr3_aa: CAWTPQVFMNTEAFF

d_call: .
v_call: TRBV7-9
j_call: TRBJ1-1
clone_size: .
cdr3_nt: TGTGCCAGCAGCCACGTTCTGGAGGTCTCTGAAGCTTTCTTT
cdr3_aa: CASSHVLEVSEAFF

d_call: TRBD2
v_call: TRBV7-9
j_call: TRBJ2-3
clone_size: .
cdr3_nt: TGTGCCAGCAGCCCGGGACTAGCGGGGGCCCGGGATACGCAGTATTTT
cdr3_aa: CASSPGLAGARDTQYF

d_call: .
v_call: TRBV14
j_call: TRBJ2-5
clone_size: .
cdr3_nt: TGTGCCAGCAGCCAATATTCGGAGACCCAGTACTTC
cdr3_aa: CASSQYSETQYF